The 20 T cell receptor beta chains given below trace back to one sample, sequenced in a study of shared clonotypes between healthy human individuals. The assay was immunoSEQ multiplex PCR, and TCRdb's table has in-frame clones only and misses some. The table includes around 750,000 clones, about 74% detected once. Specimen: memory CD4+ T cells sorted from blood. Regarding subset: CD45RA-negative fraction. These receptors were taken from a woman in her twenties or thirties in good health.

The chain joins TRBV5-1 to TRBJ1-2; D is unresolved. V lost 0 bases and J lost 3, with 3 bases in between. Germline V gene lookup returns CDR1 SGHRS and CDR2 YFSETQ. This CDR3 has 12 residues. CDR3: CASSLADYGYTF. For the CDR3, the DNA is TGCGCCAGCAGCTTGGCGGACTATGGCTACACCTTC.

The CDR3 loop is CASGGYGYTF. As DNA, the CDR3 is TGTGCTAGTGGGGGGTATGGCTACACCTTC. This rearrangement joins TRBV12-5 to TRBJ1-2; D is ambiguous. The CDR3 consists of 10 residues. Germline values: CDR1 LGHNT, CDR2 FRNRAP. The V and J ends lost 6 bases and 5 bases respectively, with 4 bases between them.

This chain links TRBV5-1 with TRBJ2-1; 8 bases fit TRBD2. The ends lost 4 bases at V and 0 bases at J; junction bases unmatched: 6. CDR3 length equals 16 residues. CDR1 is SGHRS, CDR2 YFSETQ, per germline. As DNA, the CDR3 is TGCGCCAGCAGCCACACTAGCGGCCGCTCCTACAATGAGCAGTTCTTC. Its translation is CASSHTSGRSYNEQFF.

CDR3 protein: CASSPRDRGQQPQHF. The CDR3 DNA reads as TGTGCCAGTAGCCCCCGGGACAGGGGGCAACAGCCCCAGCATTTT. V and J are TRBV19 and TRBJ1-5, with 12 bases matching TRBD1. The length of the CDR3 is 15 residues. Germline V gives CDR1 LNHDA, CDR2 SQIVND (reference sequence). V lost 6 bases to trimming and J lost 7 bases; unmatched junction nucleotides: 7. The variable domain in full, with the rest retrieved from reference TRBV19 and TRBJ1-5, is DGGITQSPKYLFRKEGQNVTLSCEQNLNHDAMYWYRQDPGQGLRLIYYSQIVNDFQKGDIAEGYSVSREKKESFPLTVTSAQKNPTAFYLCASSPRDRGQQPQHFGDGTRLSIL.

In DNA form, the CDR3 reads TGCAGCGTTGAAAACAACAGGGGAGACACTGAAGCTTTCTTT. Translation gives CSVENNRGDTEAFF. The chain employs TRBV29-1 and TRBJ1-1, with TRBD1 identical over 7 bases. V was clipped by 2 bases and J by 3 bases; unmatched bases: 6. In germline, CDR1 is SQVTM, CDR2 ANQGSEA. This CDR3 has 14 amino acids.

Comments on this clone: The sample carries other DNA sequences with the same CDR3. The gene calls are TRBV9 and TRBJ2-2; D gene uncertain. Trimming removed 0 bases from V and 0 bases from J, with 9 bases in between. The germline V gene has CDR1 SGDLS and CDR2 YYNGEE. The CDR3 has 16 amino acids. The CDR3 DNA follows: TGTGCCAGCAGCGTAGGTCTGGCGGCGAACACCGGGGAGCTGTTTTTT. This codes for CASSVGLAANTGELFF.

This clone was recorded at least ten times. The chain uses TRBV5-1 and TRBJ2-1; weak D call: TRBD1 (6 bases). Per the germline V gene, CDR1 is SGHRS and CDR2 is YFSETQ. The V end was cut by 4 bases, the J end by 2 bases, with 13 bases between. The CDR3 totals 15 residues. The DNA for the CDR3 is TGCGCCAGCAGCGCGGACAGCAGGGCCTACAATGAGCAGTTCTTC. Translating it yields CASSADSRAYNEQFF.

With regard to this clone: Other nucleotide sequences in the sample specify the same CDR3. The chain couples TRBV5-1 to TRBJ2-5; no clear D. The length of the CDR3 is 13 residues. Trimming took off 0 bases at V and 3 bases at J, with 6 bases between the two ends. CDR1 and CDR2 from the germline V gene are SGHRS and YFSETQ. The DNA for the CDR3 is TGCGCCAGCAGCTTGGACGGAAAAGAGACCCAGTACTTC. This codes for CASSLDGKETQYF.

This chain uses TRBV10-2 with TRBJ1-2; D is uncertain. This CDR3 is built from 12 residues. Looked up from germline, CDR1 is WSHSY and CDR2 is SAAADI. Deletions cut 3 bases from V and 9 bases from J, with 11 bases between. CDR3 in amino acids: CASSDPDGRYTF. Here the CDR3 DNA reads TGCGCCAGCAGTGATCCAGACGGACGCTACACCTTC.

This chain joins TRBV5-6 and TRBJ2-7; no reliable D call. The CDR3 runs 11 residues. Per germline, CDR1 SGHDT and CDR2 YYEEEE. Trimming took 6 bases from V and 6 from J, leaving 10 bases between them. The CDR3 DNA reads TGTGCCAGCAACGGGCCAGGCGAGCAGTACTTC. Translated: CASNGPGEQYF.

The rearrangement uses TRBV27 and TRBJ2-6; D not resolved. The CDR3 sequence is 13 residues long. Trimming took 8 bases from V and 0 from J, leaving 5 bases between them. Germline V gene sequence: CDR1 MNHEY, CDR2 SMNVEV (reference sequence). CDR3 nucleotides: TGTGCCAGCGGCAACTCTGGGGCCAACGTCCTGACTTTC. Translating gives CASGNSGANVLTF. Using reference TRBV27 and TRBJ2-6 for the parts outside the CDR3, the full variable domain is EAQVTQNPRYLITVTGKKLTVTCSQNMNHEYMSWYRQDPGLGLRQIYYSMNVEVTDKGDVPEGYKVSRKEKRNFPLILESPSPNQTSLYFCASGNSGANVLTFGAGSRLTVL.

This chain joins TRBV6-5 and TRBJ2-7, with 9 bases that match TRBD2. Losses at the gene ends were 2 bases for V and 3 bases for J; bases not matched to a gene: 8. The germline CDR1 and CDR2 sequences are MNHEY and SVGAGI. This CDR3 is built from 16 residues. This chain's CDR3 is CASSYAGTSSNYEQYF. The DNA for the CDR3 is TGTGCCAGCAGTTACGCCGGGACTAGCAGCAACTACGAGCAGTACTTC.

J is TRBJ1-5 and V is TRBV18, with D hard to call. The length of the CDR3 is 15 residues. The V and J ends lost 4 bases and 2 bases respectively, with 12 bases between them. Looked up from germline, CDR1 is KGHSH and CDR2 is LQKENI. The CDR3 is CASSLTQFGNQPQHF. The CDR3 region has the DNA TGTGCCAGCTCACTGACGCAGTTCGGCAATCAGCCCCAGCATTTT. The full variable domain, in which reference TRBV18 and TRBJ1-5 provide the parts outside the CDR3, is NAGVMQNPRHLVRRRGQEARLRCSPMKGHSHVYWYRQLPEEGLKFMVYLQKENIIDESGMPKERFSAEFPKEGPSILRIQQVVRGDSAAYFCASSLTQFGNQPQHFGDGTRLSIL.

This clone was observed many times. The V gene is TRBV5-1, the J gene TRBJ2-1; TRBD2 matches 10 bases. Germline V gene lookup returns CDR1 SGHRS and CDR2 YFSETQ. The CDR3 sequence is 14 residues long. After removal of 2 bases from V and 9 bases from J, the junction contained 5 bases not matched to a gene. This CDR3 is CASSFLAGEGEQFF. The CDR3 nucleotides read TGCGCCAGCAGCTTTCTAGCGGGAGAGGGTGAGCAGTTCTTC.

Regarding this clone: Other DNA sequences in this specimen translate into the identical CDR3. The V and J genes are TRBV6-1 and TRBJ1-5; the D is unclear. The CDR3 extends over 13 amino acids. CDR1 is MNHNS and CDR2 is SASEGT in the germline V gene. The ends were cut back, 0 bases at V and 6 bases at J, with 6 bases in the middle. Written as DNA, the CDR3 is TGTGCCAGCAGTGAAGCGCGGGGTCAGCCCCAGCATTTT. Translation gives CASSEARGQPQHF.

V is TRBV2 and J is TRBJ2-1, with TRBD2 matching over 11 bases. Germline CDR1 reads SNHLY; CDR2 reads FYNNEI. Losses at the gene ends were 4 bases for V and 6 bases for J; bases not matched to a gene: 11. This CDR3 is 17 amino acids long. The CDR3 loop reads CASSVGTSGPRGNEQFF. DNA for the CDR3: TGTGCCAGCAGTGTGGGGACTAGCGGACCCAGGGGCAATGAGCAGTTCTTC. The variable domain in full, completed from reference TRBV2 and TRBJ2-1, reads EPEVTQTPSHQVTQMGQEVILRCVPISNHLYFYWYRQILGQKVEFLVSFYNNEISEKSEIFDDQFSVERPDGSNFTLKIRSTKLEDSAMYFCASSVGTSGPRGNEQFFGPGTRLTVL.

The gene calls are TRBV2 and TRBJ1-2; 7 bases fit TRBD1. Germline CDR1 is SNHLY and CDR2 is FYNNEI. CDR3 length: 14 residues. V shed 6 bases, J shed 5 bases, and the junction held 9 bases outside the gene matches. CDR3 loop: CASRPTGTEYGYTF. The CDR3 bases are TGTGCCAGCAGGCCTACCGGGACAGAGTATGGCTACACCTTC.

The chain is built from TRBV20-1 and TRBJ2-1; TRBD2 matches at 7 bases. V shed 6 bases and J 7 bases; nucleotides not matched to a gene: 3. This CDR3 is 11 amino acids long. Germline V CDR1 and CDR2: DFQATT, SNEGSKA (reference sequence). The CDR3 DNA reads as TGCAGTGCCTGGCGGGAGAATGAGCAGTTCTTC. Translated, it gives CSAWRENEQFF.

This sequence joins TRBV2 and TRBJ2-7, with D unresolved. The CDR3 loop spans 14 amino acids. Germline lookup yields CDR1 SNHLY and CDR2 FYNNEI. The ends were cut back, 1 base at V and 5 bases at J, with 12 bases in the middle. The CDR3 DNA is TGTGCCAGCAGTGAAGACAGAACAATGGACGAGCAGTACTTC. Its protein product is CASSEDRTMDEQYF.

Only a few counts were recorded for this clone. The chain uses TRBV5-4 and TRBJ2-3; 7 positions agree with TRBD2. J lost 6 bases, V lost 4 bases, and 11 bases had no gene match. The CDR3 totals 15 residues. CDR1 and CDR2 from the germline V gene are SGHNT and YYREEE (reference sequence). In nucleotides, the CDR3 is TGTGCCAGCAGCCCGGGACTACCTCAAGGGGATACGCAGTATTTT. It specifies CASSPGLPQGDTQYF.